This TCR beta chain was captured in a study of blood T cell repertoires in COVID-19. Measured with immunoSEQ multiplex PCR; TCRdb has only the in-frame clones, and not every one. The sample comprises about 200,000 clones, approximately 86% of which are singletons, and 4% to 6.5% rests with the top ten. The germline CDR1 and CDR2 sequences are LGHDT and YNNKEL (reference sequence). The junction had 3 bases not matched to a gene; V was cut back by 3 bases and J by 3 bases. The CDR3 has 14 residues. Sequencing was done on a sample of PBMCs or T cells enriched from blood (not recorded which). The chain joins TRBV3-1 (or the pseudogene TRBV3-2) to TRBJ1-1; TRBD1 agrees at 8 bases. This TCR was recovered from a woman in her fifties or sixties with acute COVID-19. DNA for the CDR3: TGTGCCAGCAGCCACCAGGGGGCTTACACTGAAGCTTTCTTT. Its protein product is CASSHQGAYTEAFF.